This TCR beta chain was recorded in a study of T cells after yellow fever vaccination. TCRdb re-called the 5' RACE reads through MiXCR, storing one row per CDR3 protein. The sample lists 620,000 or so distinct CDR3 sequences; around 12% were seen once. The study's findings and limits: Most clones from primary vaccination were detected again post-booster (about 96% CD4, 70% to 90% CD8).

This clonotype was detected many times. The antigen is not known. Germline loops: CDR1 DFQATT, CDR2 SNEGSKA (reference sequence). The CDR3 has 13 amino acids. J is TRBJ2-1 and V is TRBV20-1; 9 bases line up with TRBD2. Sequencing used PBMCs, obtained on the day of the yellow fever booster vaccination. This TCR came from a man aged 25-45 years who received the YFV17D yellow fever vaccine. The CDR3 region is CSASGGSYNEQFF. The CDR3, as DNA: TGCAGCGCCAGCGGGGGGTCCTACAATGAGCAGTTCTTC.